A single sample is the source of the 29 T cell receptor beta chains below, sequenced in a study of blood T cells in healthy people across ages. With a J-beta primer mix and a sample-barcoded 5' primer, a second PCR ran about 7 to 12 cycles. TCRdb recomputed calls from the 5' RACE reads with MiXCR, one row per CDR3 protein. The data hold fewer than 1,000,000 distinct CDR3 sequences, with around 50% observed a single time. The sample taken for sequencing was blood. These receptors were obtained from a man of 80 years or more in good health.

The V and J genes are TRBV5-1 and TRBJ2-3; no definite D call. V was cut by 1 base and J by 1 base, with 7 bases left in between. This CDR3 contains 14 residues. Germline CDR1 reads SGHRS; CDR2 reads YFSETQ. CDR3 sequence (DNA): TGCGCCAGCAGCTTGTACACAGGCACAGATACGCAGTATTTT. Amino acid sequence: CASSLYTGTDTQYF.

V usage is TRBV29-1 and J usage is TRBJ2-3; TRBD2 aligns across 9 bases. J gave up 6 bases and V 0 bases, and 10 bases lay outside the gene matches. This CDR3 is 16 amino acids long. Germline values: CDR1 SQVTM, CDR2 ANQGSEA. The CDR3 DNA follows: TGCAGCGTTGAAGACGGGGCTAGCGGGATGATGGATACGCAGTATTTT. It translates to CSVEDGASGMMDTQYF.

CDR3 loop: CASSPGSGSFLYF. The CDR3 nucleotides read TGCGCCAGCAGCCCGGGTAGCGGGAGTTTTCTGTATTTT. The chain has TRBV5-1 and TRBJ2-3; 9 nucleotides agree with TRBD2. This CDR3 spans 13 amino acids. J gave up 14 bases and V 4 bases, and 11 bases lay outside the gene matches. From germline, CDR1 is SGHRS and CDR2 YFSETQ.

J is TRBJ1-2 and V is TRBV30, with TRBD1 identical over 8 bases. The CDR3 is made up of 14 amino acids. CDR1 and CDR2 from the germline V gene are GTSNPN and SVGIG (reference sequence). J was trimmed by 8 bases and V by 2 bases; bases with no gene match: 10. As DNA, the CDR3 is TGTGCCTGGAGTTACCGGACAGGGTTATGGGGCTACACCTTC. Protein product: CAWSYRTGLWGYTF. Full variable domain (missing parts from reference TRBV30 and TRBJ1-2): SQTIHQWPATLVQPVGSPLSLECTVEGTSNPNLYWYRQAAGRGLQLLFYSVGIGQISSEVPQNLSASRPQDRQFILSSKKLLLSDSGFYLCAWSYRTGLWGYTFGSGTRLTVV.

V usage is TRBV20-1 and J usage is TRBJ1-1, with D hard to call. V was cut by 5 bases and J by 1 base, with 5 bases left in between. The CDR3 length is 11 residues. Germline CDR1 DFQATT, CDR2 SNEGSKA (reference sequence). CDR3 sequence: CSAPENTEAFF. The DNA of the CDR3 is TGCAGTGCTCCGGAGAACACTGAAGCTTTCTTT.

The chain employs TRBV3-1 and TRBJ1-4; D possibly corresponds to TRBD1 (6 bases). V was shortened by 0 bases and J by 3 bases, with 11 bases between the two germline ends. The CDR3 sequence is 16 residues long. CDR1 is LGHDT and CDR2 is YNNKEL in the germline V gene (reference sequence). The CDR3: CASSQDPGVPNEKLFF. The CDR3 DNA follows: TGTGCCAGCAGCCAAGACCCAGGGGTACCTAATGAAAAACTGTTTTTT.

This clonotype was detected only a few times. The J gene is TRBJ2-1, the V gene TRBV12-3 or TRBV12-4, with D possibly being TRBD1 or TRBD2 (5 bases each). Trimming shortened V by 7 bases and J by 3 bases, and 13 bases separated the two germline ends. The CDR3 is 14 residues long. The CDR3 spells CASTDAGGYNEQFF. As DNA, the CDR3 is TGTGCCAGCACCGACGCTGGGGGCTACAATGAGCAGTTCTTC.

Ten or more counts support this clonotype. This rearrangement joins TRBV3-1 to TRBJ2-7; 7 positions agree with TRBD2. J gave up 6 bases and V 3 bases, and 8 bases lay outside the gene matches. Germline CDR1 and CDR2: LGHDT and YNNKEL (reference sequence). The CDR3 totals 14 residues. CDR3 residues: CASSQEGGLPEQYF. The CDR3 nucleotides read TGTGCCAGCAGCCAGGAGGGAGGGCTGCCCGAGCAGTACTTC.

This clonotype was counted many times. J is TRBJ1-1 and V is TRBV4-3, with a tentative D call TRBD1 (6 bases). The CDR3 totals 15 residues. Germline lookup yields CDR1 LGHNA and CDR2 YSLEER. Between the trimmed V and J ends, which lost 4 bases and 0 bases, there was a span of 12 bases. In nucleotides, the CDR3 is TGCGCCAGCAGCCTCACAACAGGGATGAACACTGAAGCTTTCTTT. It encodes CASSLTTGMNTEAFF.

V and J are TRBV28 and TRBJ2-1, with 14 bases matching TRBD2. The junction had 16 bases not matched to a gene; V was cut back by 5 bases and J by 4 bases. The CDR3 extends over 20 amino acids. Germline V gene data show CDR1 as MDHEN and CDR2 as SYDVKM. CDR3 loop: CASSGLTSGGDTRTYNEQFF. As DNA, the CDR3 is TGTGCCAGCAGTGGACTGACTAGCGGGGGGGACACCAGGACTTACAATGAGCAGTTCTTC.

The chain combines TRBV24-1 with TRBJ2-1; D possibly corresponds to TRBD1 (5 bases). Per the germline V gene, CDR1 is KGHDR and CDR2 is SFDVKD. V lost 1 base and J lost 3, with 12 bases in between. The CDR3 has 16 amino acids. This CDR3 reads CATSDFEGADYNEQFF. CDR3 nucleotide sequence: TGTGCCACCAGTGATTTCGAAGGGGCGGACTACAATGAGCAGTTCTTC.

A few counts support this clonotype. V gene TRBV20-1 combines with J gene TRBJ2-1, with D possibly called TRBD1 or TRBD2 (5 bases each). This CDR3 region has 13 residues. V was cut by 6 bases and J by 10 bases, with 19 bases left in between. CDR1 is DFQATT and CDR2 is SNEGSKA in the germline V gene (reference sequence). The CDR3 coding sequence is TGCAGTGCCCGAGGGGTGGCCGGCTGCGAGCAGTTCTTC. Residues: CSARGVAGCEQFF.

This clonotype has just one count. The chain recombines TRBV7-9 with TRBJ1-1; 10 bases match TRBD1. Germline V lookup: CDR1 SEHNR, CDR2 FQNEAQ (reference sequence). With 3 bases clipped from V and 4 bases from J, the junction kept 5 bases outside the gene matches. The length of the CDR3 is 15 residues. The CDR3 reads CASSFSGTGVTEAFF. The DNA of the CDR3 is TGTGCCAGCAGCTTCTCCGGGACAGGGGTCACTGAAGCTTTCTTT.

This clonotype showed up just a few times. This chain links TRBV10-3 with TRBJ2-1; 14 nucleotides agree with TRBD2. The CDR3 consists of 17 residues. Germline V gene lookup returns CDR1 ENHRY and CDR2 SYGVKD. J was trimmed by 1 base and V by 3 bases; bases with no gene match: 2. The CDR3 nucleotides are TGTGCCATCAGTGAAGGGACTAGCGGGAGTTCCTACAATGAGCAGTTCTTC. Its protein product is CAISEGTSGSSYNEQFF.

V gene TRBV29-1 combines with J gene TRBJ2-5, with D possibly TRBD1 on 6 matching bases. The CDR3 consists of 13 residues. V was shortened by 6 bases and J by 0 bases, with 11 bases between the two germline ends. Per the germline V gene, CDR1 is SQVTM and CDR2 is ANQGSEA. The CDR3 is CSVSDSDQETQYF. The CDR3 DNA follows: TGCAGCGTCTCGGACAGCGACCAAGAGACCCAGTACTTC.

This clonotype was seen ten or more times. The chain employs TRBV12-3 or TRBV12-4 and TRBJ2-5; D not certain. The CDR3 has 15 amino acids. V was shortened by 4 bases and J by 4 bases, with 16 bases between the two germline ends. CDR3 residues: CASSSWTPRTETQYF. The CDR3 coding sequence is TGTGCCAGCAGTTCTTGGACGCCGCGGACAGAGACCCAGTACTTC.

About this clonotype: A much larger clone is a single base away; this may be a read error. The chain has TRBV20-1 and TRBJ2-5; D may correspond to TRBD1 or TRBD2 (5 bases each). The CDR3 covers 16 residues. CDR1 is DFQATT, CDR2 SNEGSKA, per germline (reference sequence). CDR3 sequence: CSAREPPGRRQETLYF. The CDR3, as DNA: TGCAGTGCTAGAGAGCCCCCGGGACGCCGCCAAGAGACCCTGTACTTC.

The rearrangement links TRBV10-3 to TRBJ2-7; D tentatively reads TRBD1 or TRBD2 (6 bases each). CDR3 size: 15 residues. Germline lookup yields CDR1 ENHRY and CDR2 SYGVKD. V lost 4 bases to trimming and J lost 4 bases, with 17 bases between them. The CDR3 loop is CAISGTMGAHYEQYF. CDR3 sequence (DNA): TGTGCCATCAGTGGGACTATGGGGGCTCATTACGAGCAGTACTTC.

Only a few counts were recorded for this clonotype. The chain carries TRBV7-2 and TRBJ1-4; 10 nucleotides match TRBD1. The CDR3 runs to 15 residues. Per the germline V gene, CDR1 is SGHTA and CDR2 is FQGNSA. V shed 4 bases, J shed 7 bases, and the junction held 6 bases outside the gene matches. Here the CDR3 reads CASSSRTGGFEKLFF. The CDR3, as DNA: TGTGCCAGCAGCTCCCGGACAGGGGGTTTTGAAAAACTGTTTTTT.

Points on this clonotype: At one of its ends the junction is not consistent with the germline gene, which may arise from a read error. The chain recombines TRBV9 with TRBJ2-6; 7 bases agree with TRBD1. Per the germline V gene, CDR1 is SGDLS and CDR2 is YYNGEE. This CDR3 spans 18 amino acids. CDR3 residues: CASNVVSRGYSGANVLTF. The CDR3 nucleotides read TGTGCCAGCAACGTAGTATCCAGGGGGTACTCTGGGGCCAACGTCCTGACTTTC.

V gene TRBV20-1 combines with J gene TRBJ2-3; TRBD2 matches 15 bases. Germline-derived CDR1 and CDR2 are DFQATT and SNEGSKA (reference sequence). V was pared by 5 bases and J by 8 bases, with 5 bases of the junction left unmatched. The CDR3 totals 14 residues. The CDR3 loop is CSAGPGLAGGTQYF. The CDR3 DNA reads as TGCAGTGCTGGACCGGGACTAGCGGGAGGTACGCAGTATTTT.

This clonotype was observed many times. The genes are TRBV12-3 or TRBV12-4 and TRBJ1-5, with no clear D. Trimming took 3 bases from V and 3 from J, leaving 9 bases between them. The CDR3 extends over 14 amino acids. CDR3 sequence reads: CASSLTGNNQPQHF. In DNA form, the CDR3 reads TGTGCCAGCAGTTTGACGGGGAACAATCAGCCCCAGCATTTT.

The chain recombines TRBV12-3 or TRBV12-4 with TRBJ2-1; D gene ambiguous. Deletions cut 6 bases from V and 7 bases from J, with 10 bases between. The CDR3 length is 12 residues. DNA for the CDR3: TGTGCCAGCAGCTCAGAATCAAATGAGCAGTTCTTC. Encoded protein: CASSSESNEQFF.

For this clonotype: A much larger clonotype is one base distant, so this may be a read error. The chain carries TRBV7-8 and TRBJ2-1; perhaps TRBD2 as D (5 bases). Germline V CDR1 and CDR2: SGHVS, FQNEAQ. This CDR3 is built from 14 residues. V lost 8 bases and J 6 bases, leaving 17 bases between the germline ends. CDR3 bases: TGTGCCAGCCACGGGGAGACTACCTGCAATGAGCAGTTCTTC. Translation: CASHGETTCNEQFF.

This clonotype has ten or more counts. This rearrangement joins TRBV20-1 to TRBJ1-2, with a tentative D call TRBD1 (5 bases). Germline values: CDR1 DFQATT, CDR2 SNEGSKA (reference sequence). CDR3 length: 13 residues. Trimming pared 2 bases from V and 4 bases from J, leaving 11 bases between. In DNA, the CDR3 is TGCAGTGCTAGAAGCGACAGCAGCTATGGCTACACCTTC. Residues: CSARSDSSYGYTF.

This clonotype appeared once. V gene TRBV20-1 combines with J gene TRBJ2-3; D is ambiguous. Looked up from germline, CDR1 is DFQATT and CDR2 is SNEGSKA (reference sequence). The CDR3 runs 14 residues. The V end was cut by 6 bases, the J end by 2 bases, with 15 bases between. The DNA for the CDR3 is TGCAGTGCCCCTCAACCTACCTTCACAGATACGCAGTATTTT. It specifies CSAPQPTFTDTQYF.

This clonotype turned up a few times. The V gene is TRBV5-1, the J gene TRBJ2-7; no definite D call. V was trimmed by 0 bases and J by 2 bases, leaving 6 bases between them. Per the germline V gene, CDR1 is SGHRS and CDR2 is YFSETQ. The CDR3 extends over 13 amino acids. CDR3 region: CASSLVGPYEQYF. CDR3 sequence (DNA): TGCGCCAGCAGCTTGGTCGGTCCCTACGAGCAGTACTTC.

V usage is TRBV12-3 or TRBV12-4 and J usage is TRBJ2-5, with D possibly TRBD2 on 6 matching bases. The CDR3 runs to 12 residues. Trimming took 7 bases from V and 11 from J, leaving 17 bases between them. The DNA for the CDR3 is TGTGCCAGCACTACGGGGGTGGGTGAGCAGTACTTC. Protein: CASTTGVGEQYF.

The V and J genes are TRBV28 and TRBJ2-1; tentatively, D is TRBD1 (5 bases). The germline gives CDR1 MDHEN, CDR2 SYDVKM. This CDR3 has 17 residues. V lost 2 bases to trimming and J lost 6 bases, with 20 bases between them. The CDR3 loop reads CASSLSIRRDKGNEQFF. The CDR3 nucleotides are TGTGCCAGCAGTTTAAGTATTCGCAGGGATAAGGGCAATGAGCAGTTCTTC.